Listed below are T cell receptor beta chains from one sample, sequenced in a study of blood T cell repertoires in COVID-19. Method: immunoSEQ multiplex PCR; TCRdb's copy keeps in-frame clones and lacks some. The top ten clones hold 0.6% to 0.7% of a sample with around 470,000 clones, roughly 91% of them seen once. The sequenced sample consisted of PBMCs or T cells enriched from blood (not recorded which). The receptor source for this set is a man younger than 35 who had recovered from COVID-19. Each CDR3 is given without its conserved first and last residue. A D gene is named only where the DNA matches it firmly. Part of the rows lack a size; the others show once, few, many or a class for expanded clones.

v_gene: TRBV11-2
d_gene: TRBD2
j_gene: TRBJ2-5
abundance: -
len: 14
CDR3aa: ASSLGTSGRRETQY

v_gene: TRBV19
d_gene: -
j_gene: TRBJ1-6
abundance: -
len: 17
CDR3aa: ASSKTIGSREHYNSPLH

v_gene: TRBV11-1
d_gene: -
j_gene: TRBJ1-2
abundance: -
len: 12
CDR3aa: ASSLEDSVYGYT

v_gene: TRBV7-2
d_gene: TRBD2
j_gene: TRBJ2-1
abundance: -
len: 14
CDR3aa: ASSSLVTSGRNEQF

v_gene: TRBV12-3/TRBV12-4
d_gene: -
j_gene: TRBJ1-1
abundance: -
len: 9
CDR3aa: ASSPGGGRS

v_gene: TRBV30
d_gene: TRBD2
j_gene: TRBJ2-2
abundance: -
len: 12
CDR3aa: AWGRALYTGELF

v_gene: TRBV5-5
d_gene: TRBD1
j_gene: TRBJ2-7
abundance: -
len: 11
CDR3aa: ASSWTGDGEQY

v_gene: TRBV15
d_gene: -
j_gene: TRBJ1-4
abundance: -
len: 12
CDR3aa: ATSRRVGNEKLF

v_gene: TRBV7-3
d_gene: -
j_gene: TRBJ2-1
abundance: -
len: 14
CDR3aa: ASSSVGQSSYNEQF

v_gene: TRBV30
d_gene: -
j_gene: TRBJ1-5
abundance: -
len: 11
CDR3aa: AWSVQGNQPQH

v_gene: TRBV6-4
d_gene: TRBD1
j_gene: TRBJ1-1
abundance: -
len: 12
CDR3aa: ASSTDRGGTEAF

v_gene: TRBV5-1
d_gene: TRBD1
j_gene: TRBJ1-2
abundance: -
len: 13
CDR3aa: ASSMEGDRGYGYT

v_gene: TRBV18
d_gene: -
j_gene: TRBJ1-4
abundance: once
len: 12
CDR3aa: ASSPGVFNEKLF

v_gene: TRBV10-3
d_gene: TRBD2
j_gene: TRBJ2-7
abundance: -
len: 13
CDR3aa: AISAGTSGFYEQY

v_gene: TRBV7-3
d_gene: -
j_gene: TRBJ2-3
abundance: -
len: 13
CDR3aa: ASSLGGKGTDTQY

v_gene: TRBV15
d_gene: -
j_gene: TRBJ2-7
abundance: -
len: 12
CDR3aa: ATSRGGSRYEQY

v_gene: TRBV5-1
d_gene: -
j_gene: TRBJ1-2
abundance: -
len: 12
CDR3aa: ASSPMAGPYGYT

v_gene: TRBV6-5
d_gene: TRBD1
j_gene: TRBJ2-2
abundance: -
len: 12
CDR3aa: ASRQGAGTGELF

v_gene: TRBV11-1
d_gene: TRBD2
j_gene: TRBJ2-7
abundance: -
len: 14
CDR3aa: ASSLRLAGDAREQY

v_gene: TRBV7-9
d_gene: TRBD2
j_gene: TRBJ2-2
abundance: -
len: 13
CDR3aa: ASTLKAGVIGELF

v_gene: TRBV27
d_gene: -
j_gene: TRBJ2-7
abundance: -
len: 15
CDR3aa: ASSETNVGQLTYEQY

v_gene: TRBV19
d_gene: -
j_gene: TRBJ1-5
abundance: -
len: 13
CDR3aa: ASSIGLRQYQPQH

v_gene: TRBV6-5
d_gene: -
j_gene: TRBJ1-1
abundance: once
len: 11
CDR3aa: ASTLVMNTEAF

v_gene: TRBV30
d_gene: TRBD1
j_gene: TRBJ1-2
abundance: -
len: 9
CDR3aa: AWSETGEYT

v_gene: TRBV7-2
d_gene: -
j_gene: TRBJ2-6
abundance: -
len: 13
CDR3aa: ASSPQGSGANVLT

v_gene: TRBV5-4
d_gene: -
j_gene: TRBJ2-2
abundance: -
len: 10
CDR3aa: ASSPGTGELF

v_gene: TRBV5-1
d_gene: TRBD1
j_gene: TRBJ1-1
abundance: -
len: 15
CDR3aa: ASSGRQGADLNTEAF

v_gene: TRBV7-2
d_gene: TRBD1
j_gene: TRBJ1-4
abundance: -
len: 13
CDR3aa: ASTDRVGWNEKLF

v_gene: TRBV7-8
d_gene: -
j_gene: TRBJ2-1
abundance: -
len: 14
CDR3aa: ASSLIGATFGNEQF

v_gene: TRBV10-3
d_gene: TRBD1
j_gene: TRBJ2-5
abundance: -
len: 10
CDR3aa: ATVGTAETQY

v_gene: TRBV28
d_gene: -
j_gene: TRBJ1-6
abundance: -
len: 13
CDR3aa: ASKEQGSGNSPLH

v_gene: TRBV4-1
d_gene: TRBD2
j_gene: TRBJ2-1
abundance: -
len: 19
CDR3aa: ASSHARLATRLAGGPNEQF